Listed below are T cell receptor beta chains from one sample, sequenced in a study of Ad26.COV2.S vaccination and SARS-CoV-2 variants. Sequencing used immunoSEQ multiplex PCR; TCRdb keeps in-frame clones, though not all of them. This table has approximately 480,000 clones, roughly nine tenths appearing once. The sample consisted of peripheral blood, taken in a trial of Ad26.COV2.S vaccine versus placebo. Receptor source: a person aged 18 to 59 who received the Ad26.COV2.S COVID-19 vaccine or a placebo. The CDR3 runs from the conserved cysteine through the conserved F or W. A D gene is named only where the DNA matches it firmly. Clone sizes are given selectively: once, few, many, or a class where the clone is expanded.

TRBJ2-7 TRBV6-2/TRBV6-3 . . TGTGCCAGCAGTAACCCCCCCGGGGAGCAGTACTTC CASSNPPGEQYF
TRBJ1-4 TRBV2 . . TGTGCCAGCATGCAGAGCCCGGCAACTAATGAAAAACTGTTTTTT CASMQSPATNEKLFF
TRBJ1-2 TRBV7-2 . TRBD1 TGTGCCAGCAGCTCCGCAGGGGGTGGCTACACCTTC CASSSAGGGYTF
TRBJ2-7 TRBV7-2 . . TGTGCCAGCACCAGGACAGCCCCCTACGAGCAGTACTTC CASTRTAPYEQYF
TRBJ1-2 TRBV3-1/TRBV3-2 few . TGTGCCAGCAGCCCGGACCTCGTATTGACCTTC CASSPDLVLTF
TRBJ1-1 TRBV29-1 . TRBD1 TGCAGCGTTGAGGGCAGGACAGGGAACACTGAAGCTTTCTTT CSVEGRTGNTEAFF
TRBJ2-1 TRBV11-3 . TRBD2 TGTGCCAGCAGCTCATTAGCGGGAGGTCTTAATGAGCAGTTCTTC CASSSLAGGLNEQFF
TRBJ1-3 TRBV27 . . TGTGCCAGCAGTTTGCGGTCCGGGGGAAACACCATATATTTT CASSLRSGGNTIYF
TRBJ2-7 TRBV6-6 . . TGTGCCAGCAGGCCTACAGGGTGGGTTATGTCCGAGCAGTACTTC CASRPTGWVMSEQYF
TRBJ2-7 TRBV30 . TRBD2 TGTGCCTGGGACAGCACTAGCGGGAGGGCCCATGGGCAGTACTTC CAWDSTSGRAHGQYF
TRBJ2-7 TRBV30 . . TGTGCCTGGACCCCCGGGGGAAGCTCCTACGAGCAGTACTTC CAWTPGGSSYEQYF
TRBJ2-7 TRBV6-2/TRBV6-3 . . TGTGCCAGCAGTTCCCCTCCCGGGGAGCAGCAGTACTTC CASSSPPGEQQYF
TRBJ1-4 TRBV29-1 . . TGCAGCGTGGGGCTGGGGGCTACGGGTGCAGAACTGTTTTTT CSVGLGATGAELFF
TRBJ1-2 TRBV27 many . TGTGCCAGCAGTTACACGGTCAACTATGGCTACACCTTC CASSYTVNYGYTF
TRBJ2-1 TRBV30 . TRBD1 TGTGCCTCCCGGGACAGGGGCTACAATGAGCAGTTCTTC CASRDRGYNEQFF
TRBJ1-5 TRBV28 . . TGTGCCAGTAACCGGGGAGGGGCCCTCAATCAGCCCCAGCATTTT CASNRGGALNQPQHF
TRBJ2-5 TRBV6-5 . . TGTGCCAGCAGACCCACAGGGCGCGAGACCCAGTACTTC CASRPTGRETQYF
TRBJ2-6 TRBV11-3 . . TGTGCCAGCAGCTCCCAGGGGTCTGGGGCCAACGTCCTGACTTTC CASSSQGSGANVLTF
TRBJ1-1 TRBV19 few TRBD1 TGTGCCAGTAGGCGGACAGGGAACACTGAAGCTTTCTTT CASRRTGNTEAFF
TRBJ1-4 TRBV5-4 . . TGTGCCAGCAGCTTCGGGGGGCGGACTAATGAAAAACTGTTTTTT CASSFGGRTNEKLFF
TRBJ2-6 TRBV27 once . TGTGCCAGCAGCTTGGAGAACAGTATTTCTGGGGCCAACGTCCTGACTTTC CASSLENSISGANVLTF
TRBJ2-7 TRBV7-9 . TRBD1 TGTGCCAGCAGCTCCCCAGGGCTCCGGACAGGGCGGTACGAGCAGTACTTC CASSSPGLRTGRYEQYF
TRBJ1-5 TRBV5-6 . . TGTGCCAGCAGCATATGGACAGCGATCAATCAGCCCCAGCATTTT CASSIWTAINQPQHF